This TCR beta chain originates from a study of chemoradiotherapy in HPV16-positive cancers. Study observations and caveats: Only two HPV16-positive patients supplied the functional HPV-specificity definition.

Sequencing used immunoSEQ multiplex PCR; TCRdb keeps in-frame clones, though not all of them. The data contain tens of thousands of clones, more than 85% of them singletons. V gave up 3 bases and J gave up 5 bases, with 14 bases separating them. The V gene's germline CDR1 is SGHDN and CDR2 FVKESK. The CDR3 contains 15 residues. Details on this clone: Its target is unknown.

The rearrangement joins TRBV14 to TRBJ2-1; D is undetermined. The source is a human donor with HPV-associated anogenital cancer. Sequenced material: blood, taken from a patient who underwent chemoradiotherapy. In nucleotides, the CDR3 is TGTGCCAGCAGCCAGTTATCACAGATCAACAATGAGCAGTTCTTC. Protein: CASSQLSQINNEQFF.